Listed here are 11 T cell receptor beta chains from one sample, sequenced in a study of CD8 T cells in Susac syndrome. When the RNA was reverse transcribed, random hexamers were used with an input of about 0.5 to 1 ug. A single record per CDR3 protein comes from TCRdb applying MiXCR to the immunoSEQ multiplex PCR reads. The table shows under 200,000 distinct CDR3 sequences, with about 95% occurring only once. Sequencing was performed on CD4+ T cells from PBMCs. These receptors originate from a human donor in good health.

This chain uses TRBV24-1 with TRBJ2-1; TRBD2 agrees at 8 bases. The CDR3 loop spans 18 amino acids. With V trimmed by 2 bases and J by 12 bases, 20 bases remained unmatched. The germline CDR1 and CDR2 sequences are KGHDR and SFDVKD. The chain's CDR3 is CATSDYKSGGRFRRAQFF. CDR3 DNA sequence: TGTGCCACCAGTGATTACAAAAGCGGGGGCCGGTTCCGGCGGGCGCAGTTCTTC.

The chain links TRBV6-5 to TRBJ2-7; the D is unclear. V lost 0 bases and J lost 6, with 9 bases in between. The CDR3 is made up of 13 amino acids. Germline V gene lookup returns CDR1 MNHEY and CDR2 SVGAGI. In nucleotides, the CDR3 is TGTGCCAGCAGTTACTCCCGGTACGTCGAGCAGTACTTC. Translated: CASSYSRYVEQYF.

V usage is TRBV19 and J usage is TRBJ1-1, with D tentatively TRBD1 (6 bases). Trimming left V 9 bases short and J 10 bases short, with 18 bases between. This CDR3 has 12 residues. Germline V lookup: CDR1 LNHDA, CDR2 SQIVND (reference sequence). The CDR3 spells CASSRAEGVAFF. CDR3 DNA: TGTGCCAGCAGTCGGGCGGAGGGGGTAGCTTTCTTT.

The chain joins TRBV11-1 to TRBJ1-1, with D tentatively TRBD1 (6 bases). Germline CDR1 SGHAT, CDR2 FQDESV (reference sequence). The V end lost 4 bases, the J end lost 1 base, and 16 bases lay between the germline ends. The CDR3 runs to 16 residues. The CDR3 here is CASSSPTGRRNTEAFF. Written as DNA, the CDR3 is TGTGCCAGCAGCTCTCCAACAGGGAGAAGGAACACTGAAGCTTTCTTT.

This clonotype was found once. This sequence joins TRBV20-1 and TRBJ1-6, with D perhaps matching TRBD1 (5 bases). V was clipped by 6 bases and J by 7 bases, with 16 bases between them. Looked up from germline, CDR1 is DFQATT and CDR2 is SNEGSKA (reference sequence). This CDR3 has 14 amino acids. DNA of the CDR3: TGCAGTGCCGTGCGGGGCGGTACAAATTCACCCCTCCACTTT. Its protein product is CSAVRGGTNSPLHF.

This chain joins TRBV2 and TRBJ1-6; tentative D call: TRBD1 (5 bases). V shed 2 bases and J shed 4 bases, with 9 bases lying between them. This CDR3 region has 15 residues. Germline V gene data show CDR1 as SNHLY and CDR2 as FYNNEI. CDR3 in DNA: TGTGCCAGCAGTGAAATGACAGCTTATAATTCACCCCTCCACTTT. It encodes CASSEMTAYNSPLHF.

This sequence joins TRBV11-2 and TRBJ2-2; D is uncertain. Per the germline V gene, CDR1 is SGHAT and CDR2 is FQNNGV. Trimming cost V 5 bases and J 2 bases, with 15 bases left between them. This CDR3 is 16 amino acids long. The CDR3 region has the DNA TGTGCCAGCAGCCCCATTCCAGGTGTAAACACCGGGGAGCTGTTTTTT. It encodes CASSPIPGVNTGELFF. Drawing the rest from reference TRBV11-2 and TRBJ2-2, the complete variable domain is EAGVAQSPRYKIIEKRQSVAFWCNPISGHATLYWYQQILGQGPKLLIQFQNNGVVDDSQLPKDRFSAERLKGVDSTLKIQPAKLEDSAVYLCASSPIPGVNTGELFFGEGSRLTVL.

This chain joins TRBV12-3 or TRBV12-4 and TRBJ2-2; a possible D gene is TRBD1 (5 bases). Trimming stripped 0 bases from V and 3 bases from J, with 14 bases between. The CDR3 has 17 amino acids. The CDR3 spells CASSLAGDSEHTGELFF. The CDR3, as DNA: TGTGCCAGCAGTTTAGCAGGGGATTCCGAACACACCGGGGAGCTGTTTTTT.

The chain recombines TRBV6-5 with TRBJ1-2; D is undetermined. CDR1 and CDR2 from the germline V gene are MNHEY and SVGAGI. The CDR3 has 13 residues. The V end was cut by 5 bases, the J end by 4 bases, with 11 bases between. CDR3 DNA sequence: TGTGCCAGCAGTCCGAGTACACCCTATGGCTACACCTTC. Translated, it gives CASSPSTPYGYTF.

The rearrangement joins TRBV6-6 to TRBJ2-3; TRBD2 matches 8 bases. Germline V gene data show CDR1 as MNHNY and CDR2 as SVGAGI (reference sequence). V gave up 8 bases and J gave up 5 bases; unmatched junction bases: 3. The CDR3 covers 12 residues. The chain's CDR3 is CASESGGDTQYF. Here the CDR3 DNA reads TGTGCCAGCGAGAGCGGGGGAGATACGCAGTATTTT.

This chain joins TRBV20-1 and TRBJ2-7; D is unresolved. Trimming cost V 0 bases and J 5 bases, with 20 bases left between them. Germline V gives CDR1 DFQATT, CDR2 SNEGSKA (reference sequence). This CDR3 comprises 16 residues. The CDR3 here is CSARDHRPKGLDEQYF. DNA for the CDR3: TGCAGTGCTAGAGATCATCGGCCGAAAGGCCTAGACGAGCAGTACTTC.